The 19 T cell receptor beta chains reported below all come from one sample, sequenced in a study of shared clonotypes between healthy human individuals. It was CD45RO-negative cells, positively selected for CCR7, that made up naive CD8 cells, with terminally differentiated effector memory CD45RA+ cells excluded. Sequencing used immunoSEQ multiplex PCR; TCRdb keeps in-frame clones, though not all of them. The table has some 2,100,000 clones, 85% to 95% seen once. The sequencing sample was made of naive CD8+ T cells from PBMCs. The receptors come from a man younger than 30 in good health. Some clones in this sample may be carry-over from other donors' samples.

The chain uses TRBV19 and TRBJ1-1; D is perhaps TRBD1 (5 bases). Between the trimmed V and J ends, which lost 4 bases and 5 bases, there was a span of 14 bases. Germline CDR1 LNHDA, CDR2 SQIVND (reference sequence). There are 14 residues in the CDR3. CDR3 in amino acids: CASSTELRGTEAFF. In DNA form, the CDR3 reads TGTGCCAGTAGTACCGAGCTCCGGGGGACTGAAGCTTTCTTT.

This clone was observed a handful of times. V is TRBV7-2 and J is TRBJ1-5; possibly TRBD1 for D (5 bases). V was trimmed by 3 bases and J by 4 bases, leaving 10 bases between them. The CDR3 is made up of 14 amino acids. The V gene's germline CDR1 is SGHTA and CDR2 FQGNSA. CDR3 region: CASSLRRGNQPQHF. CDR3 coding DNA: TGTGCCAGCAGCTTGAGAAGGGGAAATCAGCCCCAGCATTTT. The whole variable domain, filled in from reference TRBV7-2 and TRBJ1-5, reads GAGVSQSPSNKVTEKGKDVELRCDPISGHTALYWYRQSLGQGLEFLIYFQGNSAPDKSGLPSDRFSAERTGGSVSTLTIQRTQQEDSAVYLCASSLRRGNQPQHFGDGTRLSIL.

This clone is a singleton in its sample. This chain joins TRBV6-5 and TRBJ2-2, with D perhaps matching TRBD1 (6 bases). This CDR3 is 14 amino acids long. The V gene's germline CDR1 is MNHEY and CDR2 SVGAGI. Trimming removed 2 bases from V and 6 bases from J, with 10 bases in between. CDR3 in amino acids: CASSYTGRPGELFF. The CDR3 coding sequence is TGTGCCAGCAGTTACACAGGGCGGCCCGGGGAGCTGTTTTTT.

The rearrangement uses TRBV27 and TRBJ2-2; TRBD2 might be the D (6 bases). Germline lookup yields CDR1 MNHEY and CDR2 SMNVEV (reference sequence). V was pared by 4 bases and J by 4 bases, with 13 bases between. The CDR3 extends over 15 amino acids. CDR3 sequence: CASSSGPGGTGELFF. The CDR3 DNA is TGTGCCAGCAGTTCGGGACCCGGGGGCACCGGGGAGCTGTTTTTT.

The chain carries TRBV5-6 and TRBJ2-5; 8 bases match TRBD2. The J call is doubtful: the DNA matches TRBJ2-7 better. Per the germline V gene, CDR1 is SGHDT and CDR2 is YYEEEE. This CDR3 comprises 14 residues. The CDR3 region has the DNA TGTGCCAGCAGCTTGCCGAGCGGGAGTGGCGAGCAGTACTTC. It specifies CASSLPSGSGEQYF.

The rearrangement uses TRBV6-5 and TRBJ2-2; maybe TRBD2 (6 bases). Germline-derived CDR1 and CDR2 are MNHEY and SVGAGI. CDR3 length: 15 amino acids. V was clipped by 2 bases and J by 7 bases, with 14 bases between them. DNA for the CDR3: TGTGCCAGCAGTTACGTGGAGGGCGGTCTCGGGGAGCTGTTTTTT. This gives the protein CASSYVEGGLGELFF.

As for this clone: This CDR3 is also generated by other DNA sequences in the sample. This rearrangement joins TRBV7-9 to TRBJ1-1; D ambiguous. This CDR3 region has 11 residues. Deletions cut 5 bases from V and 2 bases from J, with 3 bases between. Germline CDR1 reads SEHNR; CDR2 reads FQNEAQ (reference sequence). CDR3 nucleotides: TGTGCCAGCAGCCTTAACACTGAAGCTTTCTTT. It specifies CASSLNTEAFF.

The V and J genes are TRBV4-2 and TRBJ2-7; D gene uncertain. V was trimmed by 3 bases and J by 7 bases, leaving 7 bases between them. Germline loops: CDR1 LGHNA, CDR2 YNFKEQ. The CDR3 totals 11 residues. CDR3 amino acids: CASSHGPEQYF. CDR3 nucleotide sequence: TGTGCCAGCAGCCACGGACCAGAGCAGTACTTC.

The chain combines TRBV19 with TRBJ1-1, with 8 positions matching TRBD1. The length of the CDR3 is 17 residues. CDR1 is LNHDA, CDR2 SQIVND, per germline (reference sequence). J was trimmed by 3 bases and V by 4 bases; bases with no gene match: 13. The CDR3 protein is CASSTIGQGGYDTEAFF. The CDR3 DNA reads as TGTGCCAGTAGTACCATCGGACAGGGAGGGTATGACACTGAAGCTTTCTTT.

The gene calls are TRBV7-9 and TRBJ2-7; D possibly corresponds to TRBD2 (5 bases). Trimming took 3 bases from V and 5 from J, leaving 23 bases between them. Per germline, CDR1 SEHNR and CDR2 FQNEAQ (reference sequence). CDR3 length equals 17 residues. This CDR3 reads CASSFDSGAAQAHEQYF. For the CDR3, the DNA is TGTGCCAGCAGCTTTGACTCTGGAGCGGCACAAGCCCACGAGCAGTACTTC.

CDR3 region: CASSRLGQPQHF. The CDR3 DNA is TGTGCCAGCAGTCGGCTCGGACAGCCCCAGCATTTT. The gene calls are TRBV7-2 and TRBJ1-5; D unclear. CDR1 is SGHTA, CDR2 FQGNSA, per germline. This CDR3 has 12 amino acids. V lost 6 bases to trimming and J lost 7 bases, with 10 bases between them.

The genes are TRBV19 and TRBJ2-4; no firm D call. There are 12 residues in the CDR3. Trimming removed 7 bases at V and 2 bases at J, with 6 bases between. Germline V gene sequence: CDR1 LNHDA, CDR2 SQIVND (reference sequence). The CDR3 protein is CASTSTKNIQYF. The CDR3 nucleotides read TGTGCCAGTACCTCTACCAAAAACATTCAGTACTTC.

The V call is TRBV27, the J call TRBJ2-1; possibly TRBD2 for D (5 bases). The germline CDR1 and CDR2 sequences are MNHEY and SMNVEV (reference sequence). There are 14 residues in the CDR3. Between the trimmed V and J ends, which lost 4 bases and 9 bases, there was a span of 16 bases. The CDR3 region has the DNA TGTGCCAGCAGTTCAGGACTGACATGGGGTGAGCAGTTCTTC. This gives the protein CASSSGLTWGEQFF.

This chain joins TRBV7-9 and TRBJ2-7, with D perhaps assigned TRBD1 or TRBD2 (6 bases each). CDR3 size: 17 residues. V lost 5 bases to trimming and J lost 5 bases, with 25 bases between them. The germline CDR1 and CDR2 sequences are SEHNR and FQNEAQ (reference sequence). The CDR3 spells CASSRRQEGQGEDEQYF. The CDR3 region has the DNA TGTGCCAGCAGCCGCAGACAGGAGGGCCAGGGAGAAGACGAGCAGTACTTC. Complete variable domain (other parts from reference TRBV7-9 and TRBJ2-7): DTGVSQNPRHKITKRGQNVTFRCDPISEHNRLYWYRQTLGQGPEFLTYFQNEAQLEKSRLLSDRFSAERPKGSFSTLEIQRTEQGDSAMYLCASSRRQEGQGEDEQYFGPGTRLTVT.

This clone was recorded once. The rearrangement uses TRBV11-2 and TRBJ2-7; TRBD1 might be the D (5 bases). V was shortened by 2 bases and J by 3 bases, with 11 bases between the two germline ends. Germline lookup yields CDR1 SGHAT and CDR2 FQNNGV. The CDR3 covers 14 residues. Here the CDR3 reads CASSLTGLHYEQYF. The CDR3, as DNA: TGTGCCAGCAGCTTAACAGGTCTCCACTACGAGCAGTACTTC.

The chain combines TRBV6-1 with TRBJ1-1; unclear D gene. The CDR3 has 15 residues. Trimming removed 0 bases at V and 4 bases at J, with 12 bases between. The germline V gene encodes CDR1 MNHNS and CDR2 SASEGT. The CDR3 is CASSEAWALSTEAFF. CDR3 DNA: TGTGCCAGCAGTGAAGCATGGGCCCTGAGCACTGAAGCTTTCTTT.

The chain has TRBV5-6 and TRBJ1-2; 10 bases map to TRBD1. This CDR3 has 14 amino acids. The J segment lost 4 bases and the V segment lost 0 bases, leaving 0 bases of the junction unmatched. Germline values: CDR1 SGHDT, CDR2 YYEEEE. The CDR3 protein is CASSLGDRGYGYTF. In DNA form, the CDR3 reads TGTGCCAGCAGCTTGGGGGACAGGGGCTATGGCTACACCTTC. The complete variable domain, with remaining parts taken from reference TRBV5-6 and TRBJ1-2, reads DAGVTQSPTHLIKTRGQQVTLRCSPKSGHDTVSWYQQALGQGPQFIFQYYEEEERQRGNFPDRFSGHQFPNYSSELNVNALLLGDSALYLCASSLGDRGYGYTFGSGTRLTVV.

Of note for this clone: Other DNA sequences within the sample encode an identical CDR3. This sequence joins TRBV6-5 and TRBJ1-5; no reliable D call. From germline, CDR1 is MNHEY and CDR2 SVGAGI. Deletions cut 6 bases from V and 0 bases from J, with 12 bases between. The CDR3 is 15 amino acids. The CDR3 DNA sequence: TGTGCCAGCAGACCCGGGAGGCTTAGCAATCAGCCCCAGCATTTT. Its protein product is CASRPGRLSNQPQHF.

This clone was seen just once. V gene TRBV7-3 combines with J gene TRBJ2-2, with 8 bases lining up with TRBD2. J was trimmed by 7 bases and V by 3 bases; bases with no gene match: 7. The CDR3 has 15 amino acids. CDR1 and CDR2 from the germline V gene are SGHTA and FQGTGA. This chain's CDR3 is CASSFVAGKFGELFF. The CDR3 DNA reads as TGTGCCAGCAGCTTCGTAGCGGGAAAGTTCGGGGAGCTGTTTTTT.